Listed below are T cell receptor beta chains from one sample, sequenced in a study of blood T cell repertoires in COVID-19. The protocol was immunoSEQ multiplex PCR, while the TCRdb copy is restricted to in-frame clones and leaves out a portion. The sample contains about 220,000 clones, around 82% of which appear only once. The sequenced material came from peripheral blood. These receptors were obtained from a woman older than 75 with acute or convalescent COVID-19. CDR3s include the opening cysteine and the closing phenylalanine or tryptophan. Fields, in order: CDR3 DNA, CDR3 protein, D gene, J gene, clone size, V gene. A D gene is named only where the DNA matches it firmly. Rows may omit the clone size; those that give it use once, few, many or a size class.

TGTGCCAGTAGTATTTCCGGCAGGGGTAACTATGGCTACACCTTC CASSISGRGNYGYTF . TRBJ1-2 . TRBV19
TGTGCCAGCTCACCGATAAAAGCCGGGACAGCGTATGGCTACACCTTC CASSPIKAGTAYGYTF TRBD1 TRBJ1-2 . TRBV18
TGTGCCAGCAGCTTTAGCGGGGGGGGCGCAGATACGCAGTATTTT CASSFSGGGADTQYF TRBD2 TRBJ2-3 . TRBV7-2
TGTGCCAGCAGCCGAGGGACAGGGGATCCGGATCAGCCCCAGCATTTT CASSRGTGDPDQPQHF TRBD1 TRBJ1-5 . TRBV5-6
TGCGCCAGCAGTCATAGCGGGGAGGTCACCGGGGAGCTGTTTTTT CASSHSGEVTGELFF TRBD2 TRBJ2-2 . TRBV4-1
TGTGCCAGCAGTGACGAGACAGTCACAATAACGTGCTCTGGGGCCAACGTCCTGACTTTC CASSDETVTITCSGANVLTF . TRBJ2-6 . TRBV6-4
TGTGCCAGCAGCCCCAAAACTCCACAGCTGTTCGGGGGGGTGGAGGAGCAGTACTTC CASSPKTPQLFGGVEEQYF . TRBJ2-7 . TRBV21-1
TGTGCCAGCTCACTTCAAAGCACAGATACGCAGTATTTT CASSLQSTDTQYF . TRBJ2-3 . TRBV18
TGTGCCAGCAGCTCCACTCGGACAGTAGGCAATGGCTACACCTTC CASSSTRTVGNGYTF . TRBJ1-2 . TRBV2
TGTGCCAGCGAGCGGGGGGGGCGGGCAGATACGCAGTATTTT CASERGGRADTQYF TRBD2 TRBJ2-3 . TRBV6-5
TGTGCCAGCAGCTTAGGAGCGGCTGACTATGGCTACACCTTC CASSLGAADYGYTF . TRBJ1-2 . TRBV7-9
TGTGCCAGCAGTAAGACAGGGAAAGAGTACAATGAGCAGTTCTTC CASSKTGKEYNEQFF TRBD1 TRBJ2-1 . TRBV6-2/TRBV6-3
TGTGCCAGTAGAAACAGGGGGCGAGGGGATGAAAAACTGTTTTTT CASRNRGRGDEKLFF TRBD1 TRBJ1-4 . TRBV19
TGTGCCAGCAGGACAGGGGCGGCCACTGAAGCTTTCTTT CASRTGAATEAFF TRBD1 TRBJ1-1 . TRBV12-3/TRBV12-4
TGTGCCAGCAGTGTCCGCACCGGGACAGGGGTCGGCACTGAAGCTTTCTTT CASSVRTGTGVGTEAFF TRBD1 TRBJ1-1 . TRBV27
TGTGCCAGCAGTGTCGGGATTTACGAGCAGTACTTC CASSVGIYEQYF . TRBJ2-7 . TRBV12-3/TRBV12-4
TGTGCCAGCAGCAACCTCGGACAGGGGGGAGATACGCAGTATTTT CASSNLGQGGDTQYF TRBD1 TRBJ2-3 . TRBV6-5
TGCGCCAGCAGCTTGGGACAGGATGGTGGCTACACCTTC CASSLGQDGGYTF . TRBJ1-2 . TRBV5-1
TGTGCCAGCAGTGAACAGGGCTATGGCTACACCTTC CASSEQGYGYTF . TRBJ1-2 . TRBV2
TGTGCCAGCAGCTTAGAAAGACATTCTGAAGCTTTCTTT CASSLERHSEAFF . TRBJ1-1 . TRBV11-3
TGTGCCAGCAGCCGGGGCCGTGGGACAGGGGGCACAGATACGCAGTATTTT CASSRGRGTGGTDTQYF TRBD1 TRBJ2-3 . TRBV14
TGTGCCAGCAGTTACGCCGGGACAGGGTTCTCCTACGAGCAGTACTTC CASSYAGTGFSYEQYF TRBD1 TRBJ2-7 few TRBV6-2/TRBV6-3
TGTGCCACCCGGACAGGGAACAACTATGGCTACACCTTC CATRTGNNYGYTF TRBD1 TRBJ1-2 few TRBV15
TGTGCCAGTAGTGAAACCTGGACAGGGGGCTTCTATGGCTACACCTTC CASSETWTGGFYGYTF TRBD1 TRBJ1-2 . TRBV19
TGTGCCAGCAGTTCCACTTGGGCTAGCGGGGTAGGCTACAATGAGCAGTTCTTC CASSSTWASGVGYNEQFF TRBD2 TRBJ2-1 . TRBV28
TGTGCCAGCGCAGCCGGGACAAGTTATGGCTACACCTTC CASAAGTSYGYTF . TRBJ1-2 . TRBV2
TGTGCCAGCAGCTTGGAACAGACGATGAACACTGAAGCTTTCTTT CASSLEQTMNTEAFF . TRBJ1-1 . TRBV5-4
TGCGCCAGCAGCCAAGATCGGGGAAACTATGGCTACACCTTC CASSQDRGNYGYTF . TRBJ1-2 once TRBV4-3
TGTGCCAGTAGTATTCCGGGACAGAGGAACACTGAAGCTTTCTTT CASSIPGQRNTEAFF TRBD1 TRBJ1-1 few TRBV19
TGTGCCAGCTCATTGGGGGGTAGTAGCAATCAGCCCCAGCATTTT CASSLGGSSNQPQHF . TRBJ1-5 . TRBV18
TGCGCCAGCAGCCAAGATTTTAGCGGGGGCCCCTCGGAGACCCAGTACTTC CASSQDFSGGPSETQYF TRBD2 TRBJ2-5 . TRBV4-1